These T cell receptor beta chains were read from a single sample in a study of technical replicates of blood from several donors. Only in-frame clones appear in the TCRdb table, and some are missing; sequencing was by immunoSEQ multiplex PCR. The table has approximately 70,000 clones, 92% seen once; the top ten hold around 0.38%. The material sequenced was T cells isolated from PBMCs. Receptors were obtained from a human donor in good health. CDR3s include the opening cysteine and the closing phenylalanine or tryptophan. A D gene is named only where the DNA matches it firmly.

d_call	j_call	v_call	cdr3_aa	cdr3_nt
.	TRBJ2-7	TRBV6-5	CASSYGGVGEQYF	TGTGCCAGCAGTTACGGAGGGGTGGGCGAGCAGTACTTC
TRBD1	TRBJ1-2	TRBV10-3	CAISDDGEGAKWCGYTF	TGTGCCATCAGTGATGACGGCGAGGGGGCCAAGTGGTGTGGCTACACCTTC
TRBD1	TRBJ1-3	TRBV5-6	CASSWGQGVSGNTIYF	TGTGCCAGCAGCTGGGGACAGGGTGTCTCTGGAAACACCATATATTTT
.	TRBJ2-5	TRBV20-1	CSARRGETQYF	TGCAGTGCCAGACGCGGAGAGACCCAGTACTTC
TRBD2	TRBJ2-3	TRBV7-8	CASSSIAGVIHTQYF	TGTGCCAGCAGTTCAATAGCGGGAGTTATCCATACGCAGTATTTT
TRBD2	TRBJ2-7	TRBV19	CASREASGFYEQYF	TGTGCCAGTAGAGAGGCTAGCGGGTTCTACGAGCAGTACTTC
.	TRBJ1-1	TRBV7-8	CASSLEEGLNTEAFF	TGTGCCAGCAGCTTAGAAGAGGGATTGAACACTGAAGCTTTCTTT
.	TRBJ2-3	TRBV5-4	CASSFESTDTQYF	TGTGCCAGCAGCTTTGAGAGCACAGATACGCAGTATTTT
.	TRBJ1-4	TRBV18	CASSPTATNEKLFF	TGTGCCAGCTCACCCACAGCAACTAATGAAAAACTGTTTTTT
TRBD2	TRBJ2-7	TRBV9	CASSVGVAGTSYEQYF	TGTGCCAGCAGCGTAGGCGTAGCGGGGACCTCCTACGAGCAGTACTTC